The clone carrying this T cell receptor (beta chain) came up many times. V lost 5 bases and J lost 0, with 8 bases in between. The CDR3 consists of 14 residues. Germline assignment: CDR1 LNHDA and CDR2 SQIVND (reference sequence). The data belong to a study of CD8+CD57+ T cells in acquired aplastic anemia. Study at large: Sorted CD4+ and CD8+ cell DNA averaged roughly 3.2 ug.

Genomic DNA served as template for TCR beta VDJ and CDR3 profiling. TCRdb ran MiXCR on the reads and lists one entry per CDR3 protein. The sample yields 160,000 or so distinct CDR3 sequences, roughly 48% seen once. In patients chosen for sequencing, flow cytometry had shown CD8+CD57+ cell expansion. The V gene is TRBV19, the J gene TRBJ1-5; D unresolved. Source material: sorted CD4+, CD8+, or CD8+CD57+ T cells (not recorded which) from PBMCs. This TCR was recovered from a human donor with aplastic anemia. The CDR3 coding sequence is TGTGCCAGTAGTTTTGGAAATAGCAATCAGCCCCAGCATTTT. It codes for CASSFGNSNQPQHF.